What follows is one T cell receptor beta chain and its context. As originally analysed: How many nucleated cells were present was estimated from reference gene primer amplification. Sequenced by immunoSEQ multiplex PCR; TCRdb stores in-frame clones only, minus some. D and trimming were read from the DNA, whereas the V and J calls and clone size are those reported in that table. This sample has approximately 69,000 clones, with 82% found just once. This entry comes from a study of blood T cell repertoires in COVID-19. At the level of the study: Acute and convalescent COVID-19 specimens originated in the United States, Italy and Spain. T cells, B-cell-depleted T cells, or PBMCs supplied cDNA or gDNA.

The CDR3 runs 12 residues. Germline-derived CDR1 and CDR2 are KGHSH and LQKENI. V lost 6 bases to trimming and J lost 1 base, with 7 bases between them. Sequenced input: peripheral blood. The rearrangement uses TRBV18 and TRBJ2-7; unclear D gene. The TCR comes from an elderly woman with acute or convalescent COVID-19. CDR3 sequence: CASSKQSYEQYF. CDR3 DNA sequence: TGTGCCAGCTCTAAACAATCCTACGAGCAGTACTTC.